This passage covers 23 T cell receptor beta chains from one sample sequenced in a study of blood T cell repertoires in COVID-19. Clones were sequenced by immunoSEQ multiplex PCR, and TCRdb holds only the in-frame ones, with some missing. The top ten hold around 6.6% of the sample, which has roughly 350,000 clones, around nine tenths seen once. The specimen was peripheral blood. Receptors originate from a woman in her seventies with COVID-19, enrolled during active disease.

The chain combines TRBV24-1 with TRBJ2-5; 13 positions match TRBD2. The CDR3 runs to 16 residues. Per the germline V gene, CDR1 is KGHDR and CDR2 is SFDVKD. V shed 3 bases, J shed 4 bases, and the junction held 4 bases outside the gene matches. CDR3 sequence (DNA): TGTGCCACCAGTGATCGACGACTAGCGGGAGGAGAGACCCAGTACTTC. It translates to CATSDRRLAGGETQYF.

J is TRBJ2-3 and V is TRBV29-1; D remains unclear. CDR1 SQVTM and CDR2 ANQGSEA come from the germline V gene. This CDR3 has 13 amino acids. Between the trimmed V and J ends, which lost 4 bases and 2 bases, there was a span of 10 bases. DNA for the CDR3: TGCAGCGTTGGACTCCCTCTCACAGATACGCAGTATTTT. Protein product: CSVGLPLTDTQYF.

The chain has TRBV18 and TRBJ2-1; perhaps TRBD2 as D (6 bases). Germline loops: CDR1 KGHSH, CDR2 LQKENI. This CDR3 contains 16 residues. V dropped 3 bases and J dropped 0 bases, with 12 bases sitting between them. CDR3 bases: TGTGCCAGCTCACCGCGCGGGGATCGCTCCTACAATGAGCAGTTCTTC. This translates into CASSPRGDRSYNEQFF.

CDR3 coding DNA: TGTGCCAGCAGCTTGGCCTTCACCGGGGAGCTGTTTTTT. Translation: CASSLAFTGELFF. The chain is built from TRBV11-2 and TRBJ2-2; D is unclear. V dropped 3 bases and J dropped 4 bases, with 6 bases sitting between them. CDR3 length: 13 residues. CDR1 is SGHAT, CDR2 FQNNGV, per germline.

The rearrangement uses TRBV24-1 and TRBJ2-2; the D gene is possibly TRBD1 (6 bases). The V gene lost 10 bases and the J gene lost 7 bases, with 9 bases spanning the gap. Germline CDR1 and CDR2: KGHDR and SFDVKD. The CDR3 is 11 residues long. In DNA form, the CDR3 reads TGTGCCACTAAACAGGGCGGGGAGCTGTTTTTT. The encoded protein is CATKQGGELFF.

This chain links TRBV18 with TRBJ1-1, with D perhaps matching TRBD1 (5 bases). The V gene's germline CDR1 is KGHSH and CDR2 LQKENI. V was trimmed by 3 bases and J by 1 base, leaving 12 bases between them. The length of the CDR3 is 15 residues. The chain's CDR3 is CASSPTDTQNTEAFF. In DNA, the CDR3 is TGTGCCAGCTCACCGACGGACACCCAGAACACTGAAGCTTTCTTT.

This chain connects TRBV2 to TRBJ2-3, with TRBD2 identical over 10 bases. The length of the CDR3 is 15 residues. The junction had 4 bases not matched to a gene; V was cut back by 3 bases and J by 4 bases. Per the germline V gene, CDR1 is SNHLY and CDR2 is FYNNEI. The CDR3 DNA is TGTGCCAGCAGTGAGCTAGCGGGGGCAGCAGATACGCAGTATTTT. This gives the protein CASSELAGAADTQYF.

V is TRBV4-3 and J is TRBJ1-5, with TRBD1 as a possible D gene (5 bases). The V end was cut by 4 bases, the J end by 6 bases, with 16 bases between. The CDR3 sequence is 15 residues long. Germline CDR1 LGHNA, CDR2 YSLEER. In DNA, the CDR3 is TGCGCCAGCAGCCCAGGACACTACGGGGGTCAGCCCCAGCATTTT. Residues: CASSPGHYGGQPQHF.

The V call is TRBV5-8, the J call TRBJ2-2, with 7 bases lining up with TRBD1. Germline CDR1 reads SGHTS; CDR2 reads YDEGEE. The CDR3 extends over 15 amino acids. With V trimmed by 2 bases and J by 5 bases, 6 bases remained unmatched. The CDR3 loop reads CASSFEGALTGELFF. As DNA, the CDR3 is TGTGCCAGCAGCTTTGAGGGGGCATTAACCGGGGAGCTGTTTTTT.

The chain employs TRBV10-3 and TRBJ2-3; D remains ambiguous. V lost 10 bases, J lost 4 bases, and 6 bases lay in between. The CDR3 has 10 amino acids. Germline-derived CDR1 and CDR2 are ENHRY and SYGVKD. CDR3 nucleotide sequence: TGTGCCACCTACTCAGATACGCAGTATTTT. The encoded protein is CATYSDTQYF.

The rearrangement links TRBV30 to TRBJ1-5, with 11 bases that match TRBD1. Germline-derived CDR1 and CDR2 are GTSNPN and SVGIG (reference sequence). The CDR3 is made up of 13 amino acids. Unmatched junction bases numbered 0, after V lost 5 bases and J lost 3 bases. The CDR3 DNA is TGTGCCTGGGGACAGGGGGCCAATCAGCCCCAGCATTTT. This sequence encodes CAWGQGANQPQHF. Using reference TRBV30 and TRBJ1-5 for the parts outside the CDR3, the full variable domain is SQTIHQWPATLVQPVGSPLSLECTVEGTSNPNLYWYRQAAGRGLQLLFYSVGIGQISSEVPQNLSASRPQDRQFILSSKKLLLSDSGFYLCAWGQGANQPQHFGDGTRLSIL.

This clone has only a few counts. V gene TRBV19 combines with J gene TRBJ2-6; TRBD1 might be the D (5 bases). This CDR3 has 15 residues. V was pared by 7 bases and J by 1 base, with 11 bases between. In germline, CDR1 is LNHDA, CDR2 SQIVND (reference sequence). The CDR3 here is CASTRQPSGANVLTF. CDR3 DNA sequence: TGTGCCAGTACGCGACAGCCTTCTGGGGCCAACGTCCTGACTTTC. The variable domain in full, with the rest retrieved from reference TRBV19 and TRBJ2-6, is DGGITQSPKYLFRKEGQNVTLSCEQNLNHDAMYWYRQDPGQGLRLIYYSQIVNDFQKGDIAEGYSVSREKKESFPLTVTSAQKNPTAFYLCASTRQPSGANVLTFGAGSRLTVL.

This clone showed up just a few times. CDR3 region: CASSKNLGQGTEAFF. CDR3 bases: TGTGCCAGTAGTAAGAACCTCGGACAGGGGACTGAAGCTTTCTTT. The gene calls are TRBV19 and TRBJ1-1, with TRBD1 identical over 9 bases. The CDR3 sequence is 15 residues long. CDR1 and CDR2 (germline): LNHDA, SQIVND (reference sequence). With 4 bases clipped from V and 5 bases from J, the junction kept 8 bases outside the gene matches.

The chain couples TRBV7-9 to TRBJ1-1; D gene uncertain. The CDR3 is made up of 17 amino acids. Deletions cut 1 base from V and 1 base from J, with 16 bases between. Germline V gene data show CDR1 as SEHNR and CDR2 as FQNEAQ (reference sequence). The CDR3 spells CASSLVGPEARNTEAFF. The DNA of the CDR3 is TGTGCCAGCAGCTTAGTAGGGCCGGAGGCTCGGAACACTGAAGCTTTCTTT.

The chain links TRBV11-2 to TRBJ1-1; the D is unclear. CDR3 length equals 15 residues. Between the trimmed V and J ends, which lost 5 bases and 2 bases, there was a span of 15 bases. Germline assignment: CDR1 SGHAT and CDR2 FQNNGV. DNA of the CDR3: TGTGCCAGCAGCCGTTCGGCGGGCGTCAACACTGAAGCTTTCTTT. Protein sequence: CASSRSAGVNTEAFF.

This chain connects TRBV6-6 to TRBJ1-2, with a tentative D call TRBD1 (5 bases). Germline CDR1 reads MNHNY; CDR2 reads SVGAGI (reference sequence). V gave up 2 bases and J gave up 4 bases, with 11 bases separating them. The CDR3 runs to 14 residues. CDR3 sequence reads: CASSYPGSSYGYTF. The CDR3 DNA follows: TGTGCCAGCAGTTACCCAGGGTCGAGCTATGGCTACACCTTC.

CDR3 sequence reads: CSVSGQMNTEAFF. The DNA for the CDR3 is TGCAGCGTCTCGGGACAGATGAACACTGAAGCTTTCTTT. This sequence joins TRBV29-1 and TRBJ1-1; 7 nucleotides align to TRBD1. The CDR3 totals 13 residues. Losses at the gene ends were 6 bases for V and 0 bases for J; bases not matched to a gene: 4. Looked up from germline, CDR1 is SQVTM and CDR2 is ANQGSEA.

V is TRBV10-3 and J is TRBJ2-3, with D possibly TRBD2 on 6 matching bases. CDR1 is ENHRY, CDR2 SYGVKD, per germline. The CDR3 extends over 15 amino acids. Trimming removed 0 bases from V and 3 bases from J, with 10 bases in between. The CDR3 coding sequence is TGTGCCATCAGTGAGTCGAAAGGGAGGACAGATACGCAGTATTTT. Translation gives CAISESKGRTDTQYF.

As concerns this clone: The same CDR3 can be traced to other DNA sequences in this sample. The chain links TRBV7-2 to TRBJ2-5, with TRBD2 identical over 12 bases. Germline V gives CDR1 SGHTA, CDR2 FQGNSA. V gave up 1 base and J gave up 5 bases; unmatched junction bases: 5. This CDR3 contains 16 residues. This CDR3 reads CASSLVASGGAETQYF. CDR3 sequence (DNA): TGTGCCAGCAGCTTAGTGGCTAGCGGGGGGGCGGAGACCCAGTACTTC.

The chain carries TRBV11-2 and TRBJ2-7; D is possibly TRBD2 (6 bases). Germline V gene sequence: CDR1 SGHAT, CDR2 FQNNGV. The V end lost 3 bases, the J end lost 3 bases, and 15 bases lay between the germline ends. The CDR3 has 15 amino acids. DNA for the CDR3: TGTGCCAGCAGCTTCGATACGGGACTTTTCTACGAGCAGTACTTC. Translated, it gives CASSFDTGLFYEQYF.

This clone has just one count. This rearrangement joins TRBV7-9 to TRBJ2-3; 12 nucleotides line up with TRBD1. The germline CDR1 and CDR2 sequences are SEHNR and FQNEAQ (reference sequence). Germline trimming cut 1 base from V and 5 bases from J; bases unmatched to any gene: 10. This CDR3 has 18 amino acids. CDR3 protein: CASSLVARDRGLGDTQYF. CDR3 bases: TGTGCCAGCAGCTTAGTAGCTAGGGACAGGGGGCTTGGAGATACGCAGTATTTT. Full variable domain (missing parts from reference TRBV7-9 and TRBJ2-3): DTGVSQNPRHKITKRGQNVTFRCDPISEHNRLYWYRQTLGQGPEFLTYFQNEAQLEKSRLLSDRFSAERPKGSFSTLEIQRTEQGDSAMYLCASSLVARDRGLGDTQYFGPGTRLTVL.

This sequence joins TRBV4-3 and TRBJ1-2; tentative D call: TRBD1 (5 bases). Germline lookup yields CDR1 LGHNA and CDR2 YSLEER. Trimming stripped 0 bases from V and 7 bases from J, with 12 bases between. The CDR3 extends over 14 amino acids. DNA of the CDR3: TGCGCCAGCAGCCAAGAAAGGGGAGGTAGTGGCTACACCTTC. This encodes CASSQERGGSGYTF.

The chain links TRBV6-6 to TRBJ1-2, with 12 nucleotides matching TRBD1. V was clipped by 5 bases and J by 7 bases; unmatched bases: 11. The germline V gene encodes CDR1 MNHNY and CDR2 SVGAGI (reference sequence). This CDR3 is 16 amino acids long. Here the CDR3 DNA reads TGTGCCAGCAGTAATTTCGGGACAGGGGGCGCGGGTGGCTACACCTTC. It specifies CASSNFGTGGAGGYTF.